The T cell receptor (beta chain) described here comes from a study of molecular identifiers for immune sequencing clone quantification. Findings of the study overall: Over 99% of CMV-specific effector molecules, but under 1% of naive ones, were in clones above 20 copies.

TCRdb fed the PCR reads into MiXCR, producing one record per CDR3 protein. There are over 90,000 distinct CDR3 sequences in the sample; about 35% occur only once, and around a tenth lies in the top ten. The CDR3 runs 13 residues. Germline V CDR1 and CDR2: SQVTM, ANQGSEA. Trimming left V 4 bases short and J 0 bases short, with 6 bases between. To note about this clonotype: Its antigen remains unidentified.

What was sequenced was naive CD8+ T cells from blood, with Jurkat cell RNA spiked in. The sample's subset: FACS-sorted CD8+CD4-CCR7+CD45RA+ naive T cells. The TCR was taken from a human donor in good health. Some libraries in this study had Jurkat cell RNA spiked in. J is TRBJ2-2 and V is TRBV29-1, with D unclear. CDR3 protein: CSVVRTNTGELFF. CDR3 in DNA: TGCAGCGTTGTACGGACGAACACCGGGGAGCTGTTTTTT.